This T cell receptor beta chain was obtained from a study of T cells after yellow fever vaccination. This CDR3 has 13 residues. Germline V gives CDR1 SEHNR, CDR2 FQNEAQ (reference sequence). Trimming pared 6 bases from V and 0 bases from J, leaving 8 bases between. This clonotype was detected only a few times. Its specificity is unknown. Study conclusions and caveats: Detected again after the booster were most primary-vaccination clones, at about 96% CD4 and around 91% CD8.

Each CDR3 protein gets one entry after TCRdb re-called the 5' RACE reads with MiXCR. The sample lists 300,000 to 450,000 distinct CDR3 sequences, around 8.1% occurring once. Specimen: PBMCs, collected 45 days after the first yellow fever vaccination. This receptor was identified in a man aged 18 to 29 who received the YFV17D yellow fever vaccine. The chain combines TRBV7-9 with TRBJ1-1, with D unresolved. The CDR3 region is CASSDEVNTEAFF. CDR3 sequence (DNA): TGTGCCAGCAGTGACGAAGTGAACACTGAAGCTTTCTTT.